This T cell receptor (beta chain) came from a study of blood T cell repertoires in COVID-19. Study context: Some COVID-19 samples were acute and others convalescent; all came from the United States, Italy and Spain. PBMCs, B-cell-depleted T cells, or T cells provided the cDNA or gDNA that made up the material.

Assay used: immunoSEQ multiplex PCR; TCRdb lists only in-frame clones, some missing. The data contain tens of thousands of clones, around 90% of them singletons. V lost 8 bases to trimming and J lost 11 bases; unmatched junction nucleotides: 17. The CDR3 runs 15 residues. The germline CDR1 and CDR2 sequences are SNHLY and FYNNEI. The chain couples TRBV2 to TRBJ1-1; 10 bases map to TRBD1. The specimen was peripheral blood. The clonotype originates from a man aged 55-75 years with acute or convalescent COVID-19. The CDR3 DNA is TGTGCCAGCGCCGAGGATGGGGGACAGGGGACTTTTGCTTTCTTT. Amino acids: CASAEDGGQGTFAFF.